One T cell receptor (beta chain) is described in this entry. The data were produced by immunoSEQ multiplex PCR, yet TCRdb's version contains in-frame clones alone and is incomplete. Of 170,000 or so clones in the sample, 85% to 95% were seen once. This sample stems from a study of blood T cell repertoires in COVID-19. Trimming at V came to 3 bases and at J to 3 bases, leaving 11 bases not matched to a gene. Germline V gives CDR1 SGHTA, CDR2 FQGNSA. The CDR3 sequence is 16 residues long. The rearrangement links TRBV7-2 to TRBJ2-7; 7 positions agree with TRBD2. Sequenced material: peripheral blood. The clonotype comes from a man between 45 and 60 years old with acute or convalescent COVID-19. The CDR3 sequence: CASSLGPGGPVYEQYF. The CDR3, as DNA: TGTGCCAGCAGCTTGGGGCCGGGGGGACCGGTCTACGAGCAGTACTTC.